Listed below are T cell receptor beta chains from one sample, sequenced in a study of blood T cell repertoires in COVID-19. This table comes from immunoSEQ multiplex PCR, and its TCRdb copy is limited to in-frame clones, with some not included. The table shows roughly 140,000 clones, with 82% occurring only once. Sequenced sample: peripheral blood. These receptors were taken from a woman older than 75 with acute or convalescent COVID-19. CDR3s include the opening cysteine and the closing phenylalanine or tryptophan.

>TRBJ2-5|TRBV7-7
CASSPPGGETQYF
>TRBJ2-1|TRBV5-1
CASSLAPRYNEQFF
>TRBJ1-3|TRBV19
CARAPGGGGNTIYF
>TRBJ1-2|TRBV10-2
CASRATGGAGYGYTF
>TRBJ2-1|TRBV6-2/TRBV6-3
CASSYSPPSGVFNEQFF
>TRBJ2-1|TRBV11-2
CATKRVAGPRYNEQFF
>TRBJ2-1|TRBV27
CASSLSFFNEQFF
>TRBJ1-2|TRBV4-1
CASSQTTTNNYGYTF
>TRBJ2-3|TRBV10-3
CAIRGGGTEDTQYF
>TRBJ2-1|TRBV3-1/TRBV3-2
CASSVAGGLGEQFF
>TRBJ1-6|TRBV6-5
CASSRQGITSPLHF
>TRBJ1-1|TRBV10-3
CAISQGNTEAFF
>TRBJ2-1|TRBV5-1
CASSAGLGTHNEQFF
>TRBJ2-7|TRBV6-5
CASSYPGTDSYEQYF
>TRBJ1-2|TRBV10-1
CASSMTGTYGYTF
>TRBJ1-4|TRBV19
CASSTPAGGQEKLFF